Listed here are 9 T cell receptor beta chains from one sample, sequenced in a study of cytomegalovirus exposure and HLA in healthy donors. It was with 60 Vbeta and 13 Jbeta primers that the PCR ran. TCRdb's table, derived via immunoSEQ multiplex PCR, lists solely in-frame clones and lacks some. The table has roughly 130,000 clones, about 61% seen once; the top ten hold approximately 1.7%. The sequenced sample consisted of PBMCs. All receptors derive from a male donor in good health and CMV-seronegative.

This clone was recorded only once. The rearrangement joins TRBV18 to TRBJ2-1; D uncertain. Trimming removed 3 bases at V and 6 bases at J, with 15 bases between. Germline CDR1 KGHSH, CDR2 LQKENI. The CDR3 consists of 15 residues. The CDR3 is CASSPLAVRSNEQFF. CDR3 coding DNA: TGTGCCAGCTCACCCCTGGCAGTAAGATCCAATGAGCAGTTCTTC.

This clone was observed a few times. The chain carries TRBV6-5 and TRBJ2-3; perhaps TRBD2 as D (5 bases). Germline V gene sequence: CDR1 MNHEY, CDR2 SVGAGI. The CDR3 runs to 15 residues. V lost 7 bases to trimming and J lost 3 bases, with 17 bases between them. The CDR3 bases are TGTGCCAGCACCACCGGACTGAGGCCAACAGATACGCAGTATTTT. This sequence encodes CASTTGLRPTDTQYF.

CDR3 residues: CAGQPGGGDRYGYTF. The CDR3 nucleotides are TGTGCCGGGCAGCCCGGCGGGGGCGATCGCTATGGCTACACCTTC. This chain links TRBV28 with TRBJ1-2; TRBD1 is a possible D gene (6 bases). The CDR3 is 15 residues long. Trimming shortened V by 11 bases and J by 4 bases, and 23 bases separated the two germline ends. Germline V gene lookup returns CDR1 MDHEN and CDR2 SYDVKM.

J is TRBJ1-1 and V is TRBV6-1, with 7 bases aligning to TRBD1. CDR3 length: 13 residues. Looked up from germline, CDR1 is MNHNS and CDR2 is SASEGT. The V segment lost 8 bases and the J segment 0 bases; nucleotides outside the gene matches: 3. The CDR3 sequence is CASQGQMNTEAFF. CDR3 nucleotide sequence: TGTGCCAGCCAGGGACAGATGAACACTGAAGCTTTCTTT.

This clone appeared a few times. The chain combines TRBV27 with TRBJ1-2; perhaps TRBD1 as D (5 bases). Trimming left V 4 bases short and J 7 bases short, with 13 bases between. Germline V gene lookup returns CDR1 MNHEY and CDR2 SMNVEV (reference sequence). This CDR3 is 13 amino acids long. The CDR3 nucleotides are TGTGCCAGCAGTTACACCAGGGAGGTTGGCTACACCTTC. It yields the protein CASSYTREVGYTF.

This sequence joins TRBV29-1 and TRBJ2-5; 7 positions match TRBD2. Germline assignment: CDR1 SQVTM and CDR2 ANQGSEA. V shed 8 bases, J shed 0 bases, and the junction held 9 bases outside the gene matches. This CDR3 is built from 14 residues. CDR3 in amino acids: CSLTGGMYQETQYF. The CDR3 DNA is TGCAGCCTAACCGGGGGGATGTACCAAGAGACCCAGTACTTC.

V is TRBV5-4 and J is TRBJ2-1; 12 bases are a match to TRBD1. The CDR3 is made up of 17 amino acids. The J segment lost 7 bases and the V segment lost 2 bases, leaving 10 bases of the junction unmatched. Germline CDR1 and CDR2: SGHNT and YYREEE (reference sequence). The CDR3 loop is CASSFAPGQGARNEQFF. DNA of the CDR3: TGTGCCAGCAGCTTTGCGCCGGGACAGGGGGCGAGGAATGAGCAGTTCTTC.

The chain links TRBV12-5 to TRBJ1-6; 7 positions agree with TRBD1. CDR3 size: 13 residues. Losses at the gene ends were 6 bases for V and 7 bases for J; bases not matched to a gene: 3. Germline V CDR1 and CDR2: LGHNT, FRNRAP. DNA of the CDR3: TGTGCTAGTGGGCCGACAGGGAATTCACCCCTCCACTTT. Protein product: CASGPTGNSPLHF.

This clone was seen more than once but under ten times. V gene TRBV29-1 combines with J gene TRBJ1-2; 9 bases are shared with TRBD1. Trimming took 7 bases from V and 1 from J; bases not matched to a gene: 7. Germline CDR1 is SQVTM and CDR2 is ANQGSEA. This CDR3 comprises 14 residues. DNA for the CDR3: TGCAGCGCCGCCGTGGGACAGGGTAACTATGGCTACACCTTC. Protein sequence: CSAAVGQGNYGYTF. Filled out from reference TRBV29-1 and TRBJ1-2, the complete variable domain reads SAVISQKPSRDICQRGTSLTIQCQVDSQVTMMFWYRQQPGQSLTLIATANQGSEATYESGFVIDKFPISRPNLTFSTLTVSNMSPEDSSIYLCSAAVGQGNYGYTFGSGTRLTVV.